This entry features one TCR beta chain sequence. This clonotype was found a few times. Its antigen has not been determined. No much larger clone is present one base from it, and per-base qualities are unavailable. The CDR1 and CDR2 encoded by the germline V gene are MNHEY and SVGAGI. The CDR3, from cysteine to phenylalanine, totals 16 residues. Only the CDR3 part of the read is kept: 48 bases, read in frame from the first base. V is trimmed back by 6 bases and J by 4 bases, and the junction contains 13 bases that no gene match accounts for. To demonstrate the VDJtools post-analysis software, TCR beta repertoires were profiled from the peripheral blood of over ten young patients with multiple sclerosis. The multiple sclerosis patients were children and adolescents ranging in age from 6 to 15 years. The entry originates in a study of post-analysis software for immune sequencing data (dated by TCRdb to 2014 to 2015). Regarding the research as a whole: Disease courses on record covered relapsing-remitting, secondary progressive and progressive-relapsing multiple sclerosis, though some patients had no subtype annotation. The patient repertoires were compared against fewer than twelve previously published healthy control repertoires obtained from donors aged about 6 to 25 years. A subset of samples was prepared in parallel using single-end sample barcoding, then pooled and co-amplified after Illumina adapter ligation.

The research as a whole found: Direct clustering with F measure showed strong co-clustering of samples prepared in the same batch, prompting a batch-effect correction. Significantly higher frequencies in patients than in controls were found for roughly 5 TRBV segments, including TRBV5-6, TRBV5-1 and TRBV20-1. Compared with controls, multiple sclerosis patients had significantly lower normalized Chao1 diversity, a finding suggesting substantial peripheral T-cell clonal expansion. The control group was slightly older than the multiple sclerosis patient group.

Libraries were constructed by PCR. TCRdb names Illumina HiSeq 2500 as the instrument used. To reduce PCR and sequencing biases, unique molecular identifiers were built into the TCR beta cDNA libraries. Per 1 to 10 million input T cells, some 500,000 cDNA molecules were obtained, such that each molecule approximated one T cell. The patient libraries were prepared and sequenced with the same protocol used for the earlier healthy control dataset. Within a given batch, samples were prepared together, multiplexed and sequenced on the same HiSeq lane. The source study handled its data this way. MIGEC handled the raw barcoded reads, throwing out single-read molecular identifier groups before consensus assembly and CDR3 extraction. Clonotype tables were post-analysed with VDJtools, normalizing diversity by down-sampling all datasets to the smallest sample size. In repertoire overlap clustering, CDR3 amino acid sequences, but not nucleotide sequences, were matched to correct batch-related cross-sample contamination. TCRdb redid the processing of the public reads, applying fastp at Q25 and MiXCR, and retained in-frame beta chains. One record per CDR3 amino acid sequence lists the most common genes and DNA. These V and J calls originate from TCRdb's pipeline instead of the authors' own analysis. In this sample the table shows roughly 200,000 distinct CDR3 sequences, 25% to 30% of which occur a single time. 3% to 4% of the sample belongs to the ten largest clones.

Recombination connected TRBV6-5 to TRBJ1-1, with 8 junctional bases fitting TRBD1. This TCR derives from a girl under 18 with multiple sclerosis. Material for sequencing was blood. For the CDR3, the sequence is CASRPSQGETGTEAFF. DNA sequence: TGTGCCAGCAGACCCTCACAGGGGGAAACGGGCACTGAAGCTTTCTTT.